This is a list of T cell receptor beta chains from one sample in a study of technical replicates of blood from a handful of donors. Sequenced by immunoSEQ multiplex PCR; TCRdb stores in-frame clones only, minus some. Among 60,000 to 90,000 clones, approximately 95% were seen once, and the ten largest hold under 0.3%. The sequenced sample consisted of T cells isolated from PBMCs. The receptors stem from a human donor in good health. Both conserved end residues are part of each CDR3. A D gene is named only where the DNA matches it firmly. Clone size is given for some rows only: seen once, a few or many times, or a class if the clone is expanded.

TRBJ2-1	-	15	TRBV4-2	-	TGTGCCAGCAGACCTTCTGGGGGGGCCGTAGGAGAGCAGTTCTTC	CASRPSGGAVGEQFF
TRBJ2-5	-	12	TRBV5-6	-	TGTGCCAGCAGCTCCCAGGGTTACGCCCGGGACTTC	CASSSQGYARDF
TRBJ1-2	TRBD1	15	TRBV28	-	TGTGCCAGCAGTTTAAAGGGGACAGGGGGCTTTGGCTACACCTTC	CASSLKGTGGFGYTF
TRBJ2-1	TRBD2	16	TRBV11-2	-	TGTGCCAGCAGCCCGCAACTAGCGGGAGTATCAAATGAGCAGTTCTTC	CASSPQLAGVSNEQFF
TRBJ2-1	TRBD1	11	TRBV20-1	-	TGCAGTGCTAGGGACGGGACAGGGCAGTTCTTC	CSARDGTGQFF
TRBJ1-1	-	14	TRBV2	-	TGTGCCAGCAGTTTACAGGGCCGGAACACTGAAGCTTTCTTT	CASSLQGRNTEAFF
TRBJ2-2	TRBD2	19	TRBV7-3	few	TGTGCCAGCAGCTTAACGGGGCCCCGGACTAGCGGGAACACCGGGGAGCTGTTTTTT	CASSLTGPRTSGNTGELFF
TRBJ2-2	TRBD2	16	TRBV5-1	-	TGCGCCAGCAGCATACGAACTAGCGGCAACACCGGGGAGCTGTTTTTT	CASSIRTSGNTGELFF
TRBJ2-7	TRBD2	17	TRBV28	-	TGTGCCAGCAGTTTACTAGCGGGGGCCCATGGGTCCTACGAGCAGTACTTC	CASSLLAGAHGSYEQYF
TRBJ2-3	TRBD1	15	TRBV6-5	-	TGTGCCAGCAGTCCCCGGGACAGGCAGTCAGATACGCAGTATTTT	CASSPRDRQSDTQYF